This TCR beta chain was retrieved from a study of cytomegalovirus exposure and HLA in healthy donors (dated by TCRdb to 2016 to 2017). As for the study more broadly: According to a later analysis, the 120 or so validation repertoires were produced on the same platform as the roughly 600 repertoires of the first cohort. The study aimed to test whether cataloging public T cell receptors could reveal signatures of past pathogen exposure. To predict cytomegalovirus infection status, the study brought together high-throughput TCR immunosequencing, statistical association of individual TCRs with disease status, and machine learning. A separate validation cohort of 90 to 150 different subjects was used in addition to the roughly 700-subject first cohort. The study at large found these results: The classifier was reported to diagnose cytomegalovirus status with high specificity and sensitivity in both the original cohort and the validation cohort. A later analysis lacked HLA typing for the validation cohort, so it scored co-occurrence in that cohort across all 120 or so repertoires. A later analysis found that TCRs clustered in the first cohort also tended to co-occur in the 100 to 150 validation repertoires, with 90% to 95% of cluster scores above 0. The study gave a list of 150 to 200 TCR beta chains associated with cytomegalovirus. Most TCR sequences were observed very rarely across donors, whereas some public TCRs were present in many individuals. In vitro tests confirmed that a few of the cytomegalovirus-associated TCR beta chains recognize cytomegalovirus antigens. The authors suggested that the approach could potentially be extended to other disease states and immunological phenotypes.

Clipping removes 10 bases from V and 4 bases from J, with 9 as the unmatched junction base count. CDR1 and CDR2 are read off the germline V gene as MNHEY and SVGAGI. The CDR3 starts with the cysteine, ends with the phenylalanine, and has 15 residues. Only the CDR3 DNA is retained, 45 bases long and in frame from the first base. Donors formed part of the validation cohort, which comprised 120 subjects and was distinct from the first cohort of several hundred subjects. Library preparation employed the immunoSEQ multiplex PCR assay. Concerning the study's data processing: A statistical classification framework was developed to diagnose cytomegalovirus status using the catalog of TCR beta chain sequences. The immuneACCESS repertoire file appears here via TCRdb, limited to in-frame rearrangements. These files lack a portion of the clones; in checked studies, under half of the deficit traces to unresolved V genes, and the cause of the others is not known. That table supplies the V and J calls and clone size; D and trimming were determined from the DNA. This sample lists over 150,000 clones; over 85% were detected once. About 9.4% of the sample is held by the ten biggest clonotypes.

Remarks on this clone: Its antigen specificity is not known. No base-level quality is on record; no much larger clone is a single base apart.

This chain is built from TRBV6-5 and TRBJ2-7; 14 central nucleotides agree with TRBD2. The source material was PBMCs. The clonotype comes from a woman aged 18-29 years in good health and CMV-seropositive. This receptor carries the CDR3 CATRGLAGDKYEQYF. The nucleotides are TGTGCCACTAGGGGACTAGCGGGGGACAAATACGAGCAGTACTTC.